A selection of T cell receptor beta chains follows, all from one sample in a study of T-cell reconstitution after alpha-beta-depleted transplantation in children. TCRdb used MiXCR to reprocess the PCR reads, holding one entry per CDR3 protein. This table holds more than 200,000 distinct CDR3 sequences, roughly a quarter found once. Sample: PBMCs, taken before TCRalphabeta/CD19-depleted stem cell transplant. These receptors originate from a girl aged 2 to 10 with Fanconi anemia, due to receive a stem cell transplant. Each CDR3 is given with its conserved first and last residue. D genes are given only for firm matches. Some rows mark clone size as missing; the rest say once, few, many or name a class of expanded clone.

V	size	J	D	DNA	CDR3
TRBV20-1	-	TRBJ2-1	-	TGCAGTGCTAGAGTCATACAGGCCACCTACAATGAGCAGTTCTTC	CSARVIQATYNEQFF
TRBV21-1	few	TRBJ2-7	-	TGTGCCAGCAGCAAAGGACAGGGGTACTCCTACGAGCAGTACTTC	CASSKGQGYSYEQYF
TRBV20-1	-	TRBJ2-3	-	TGCAGTGCTAGAGGAGGGATGGATACGCAGTATTTT	CSARGGMDTQYF
TRBV20-1	-	TRBJ1-3	-	TGCAGTGCTAGAGAGGACACCCTCACCATATATTTT	CSAREDTLTIYF
TRBV9	-	TRBJ2-3	TRBD2	TGTGCCAGCAGCGTATTTCCTACTAGCGGGGGCACAGATACGCAGTATTTT	CASSVFPTSGGTDTQYF
TRBV29-1	many	TRBJ2-3	-	TGCAGCGTTGTTCCGACAGATACGCAGTATTTT	CSVVPTDTQYF
TRBV5-1	few	TRBJ2-6	-	TGCGCCAGCAGCCGGGGGGCAGGCCCTAACTCTGGGGCCAACGTCCTGACTTTC	CASSRGAGPNSGANVLTF
TRBV7-2	-	TRBJ2-7	TRBD2	TGTGCCAGCAGCTTTCAAGGGACTAGCTCCCTTTACGAGCAGTACTTC	CASSFQGTSSLYEQYF
TRBV5-1	-	TRBJ2-1	TRBD2	TGCGCCAGCAGCTCGACTAGCGGGAGTCACAATGAGCAGTTCTTC	CASSSTSGSHNEQFF
TRBV29-1	few	TRBJ2-2	TRBD2	TGCAGCGTTGAACGGCTAGCGGGTACCGGGGAGCTGTTTTTT	CSVERLAGTGELFF
TRBV11-2	-	TRBJ2-1	-	TGTGCCAGCAGCTCAGGACCCTCGATCGGGAATGAGCAGTTCTTC	CASSSGPSIGNEQFF
TRBV29-1	many	TRBJ2-1	-	TGCAGCGTTGATGGGCAGGGATTCTACAATGAGCAGTTCTTC	CSVDGQGFYNEQFF
TRBV28	many	TRBJ2-2	-	TGTGCCAGCAGTGGACTGACCCTCGGGGAGCTGTTTTTT	CASSGLTLGELFF
TRBV6-5	-	TRBJ2-5	TRBD2	TGTGCCAGCAGTTACTCCACTAGCGGGGGAGTCGGAGAGACCCAGTACTTC	CASSYSTSGGVGETQYF
TRBV12-3/TRBV12-4	many	TRBJ2-5	-	TGTGCCAGCAGTTTATTTGGAGAGACCCAGTACTTC	CASSLFGETQYF
TRBV5-1	few	TRBJ1-5	-	TGCGCCAGCAGCTTGTATCCGGATCAGCCCCAGCATTTT	CASSLYPDQPQHF
TRBV20-1	few	TRBJ2-3	-	TGCAGTGCTAGACTGCCGGCAGATACGCAGTATTTT	CSARLPADTQYF
TRBV7-2	few	TRBJ2-7	-	TGTGCCAGCAGCTCATCCCGTCTTCGAGGGGGGGCTGGGGAGCAGTACTTC	CASSSSRLRGGAGEQYF
TRBV7-2	many	TRBJ2-7	-	TGTGCCAGCAGCTCAGTCGTGGGCTACGAGCAGTACTTC	CASSSVVGYEQYF
TRBV7-3	-	TRBJ2-1	-	TGTGCCAGCAGGAACGGGACTTCAAATGAGCAGTTCTTC	CASRNGTSNEQFF
TRBV14	-	TRBJ2-3	-	TGTGCCATCAGCCCTCTAGATACGCAGTATTTT	CAISPLDTQYF
TRBV7-2	many	TRBJ2-1	-	TGTGCCAGCAGCTTAGCGATTAGCCGCGGAGGATACAATGAGCAGTTCTTC	CASSLAISRGGYNEQFF
TRBV29-1	many	TRBJ2-7	-	TGCAGCGTTGAAACCCGACAGAGCCACTCCTACGAGCAGTACTTC	CSVETRQSHSYEQYF
TRBV7-2	many	TRBJ2-1	-	TGTGCCAGCAGCTTAGTAGGATCTAGCGAGTACTACAATGAGCAGTTCTTC	CASSLVGSSEYYNEQFF
TRBV7-9	-	TRBJ2-7	-	TGTGCCAGCAGCTGGAGACTCCAACCTTACGAGCAGTACTTC	CASSWRLQPYEQYF
TRBV5-1	many	TRBJ2-5	-	TGCGCCAGCAGCTTGGGACAGAACCAAGAGACCCAGTACTTC	CASSLGQNQETQYF
TRBV29-1	few	TRBJ2-7	TRBD2	TGCAGCGTTAGGACAGGACTAGCGGGAGGACTATACGAGCAGTACTTC	CSVRTGLAGGLYEQYF
TRBV29-1	many	TRBJ2-2	-	TGCAGCGTTGTTCACCCGGGGGTCACCGGGGAGCTGTTTTTT	CSVVHPGVTGELFF
TRBV27	many	TRBJ1-2	TRBD1	TGTGCCAGCAGTTTCTACCCGACAGGGGGACACTATGGCTACACCTTC	CASSFYPTGGHYGYTF
TRBV2	-	TRBJ2-7	-	TGTGCCAGCACTGCCCGAACCTACGAGCAGTACTTC	CASTARTYEQYF
TRBV6-5	many	TRBJ2-5	TRBD1	TGTGCCAGCAGTTACTCGCTGAAGACAGGGGGCGTCAGAACGGAGACCCAGTACTTC	CASSYSLKTGGVRTETQYF
TRBV27	once	TRBJ1-4	-	TGTGCCAGCAGTTCCCAATTTGACAGGCCTAATGAAAAACTGTTTTTT	CASSSQFDRPNEKLFF
TRBV10-3	many	TRBJ2-1	-	TGTGCCATCAGTGAGTCGAACGGTCGGGAGAGCTCCTACAATGAGCAGTTCTTC	CAISESNGRESSYNEQFF
TRBV12-3/TRBV12-4	many	TRBJ2-5	-	TGTGCCAGCAGTTTAAGTGTGGGGGGGCCTCAAGAGACCCAGTACTTC	CASSLSVGGPQETQYF
TRBV5-6	-	TRBJ2-1	-	TGTGCCAGCAGTTACAGGGAGGTGCGGCAGTTCTTC	CASSYREVRQFF
TRBV7-2	few	TRBJ2-7	TRBD1	TGTGCCAGCAGCTTAGAGCAGGGGGCCTACGAGCAGTACTTC	CASSLEQGAYEQYF
TRBV28	few	TRBJ1-5	-	TGTGCCAGCAGGCCTTTCCGGCACGGGAGCAATCAGCCCCAGCATTTT	CASRPFRHGSNQPQHF
TRBV29-1	-	TRBJ1-2	-	TGCAGCGTTACAAAGGTGGGCGACGCTTACTATGGCTACACCTTC	CSVTKVGDAYYGYTF
TRBV6-2/TRBV6-3	-	TRBJ2-3	TRBD2	TGTGCCAGCAGCCGACTAGCGGGAGTAGATACGCAGTATTTT	CASSRLAGVDTQYF
TRBV5-1	-	TRBJ2-6	-	TGCGCCAGCAGCTCCGGGGGTACTGGGGCCAACGTCCTGACTTTC	CASSSGGTGANVLTF
TRBV9	once	TRBJ2-2	-	TGTGCCAGCAGCGTAGATTCGAACGGGGAGGGGGAGCTGTTTTTT	CASSVDSNGEGELFF
TRBV29-1	once	TRBJ1-2	-	TGCAGCGTTGAAGCCCAGGGTGGGCCGTATGGCTACACCTTC	CSVEAQGGPYGYTF
TRBV7-2	-	TRBJ2-1	TRBD2	TGTGCCAGCAGCTCCTCTAGCGGGAGAGGATACAATGAGCAGTTCTTC	CASSSSSGRGYNEQFF
TRBV27	few	TRBJ2-1	TRBD2	TGTGCCAGCAGTTTATCCAGCGGGAGGGCCTCTGAGCAGTTCTTC	CASSLSSGRASEQFF
TRBV20-1	-	TRBJ2-1	-	TGCAGTGCTCGCAGGGGAGGGGGCTACTACAATGAGCAGTTCTTC	CSARRGGGYYNEQFF
TRBV25-1	-	TRBJ1-2	TRBD1	TGTGCCAGCAGTGAGACAGGGGCGAATGGCTACACCTTC	CASSETGANGYTF
TRBV27	many	TRBJ2-7	-	TGTGCCAGCAACGGCGGTTCGGCCTACGAGCAGTACTTC	CASNGGSAYEQYF
TRBV9	-	TRBJ1-1	TRBD1	TGTGCCAGCAGCAACACAGGGGCCACTGAAGCTTTCTTT	CASSNTGATEAFF
TRBV6-6	many	TRBJ2-7	-	TGTGCCAGCAGTTACCGCCCAGGCCACGAGCAGTACTTC	CASSYRPGHEQYF
TRBV25-1	-	TRBJ2-1	-	TGTGCCAGCAGTGTCCAGGAGCAGTTCTTC	CASSVQEQFF
TRBV29-1	few	TRBJ1-1	-	TGCAGCGTAGATGCCCGGGCTTTCTTT	CSVDARAFF
TRBV5-1	-	TRBJ2-1	TRBD2	TGCGCCAGCAGCTTCGGCACTAGCGGGAGTAATGAGCAGTTCTTC	CASSFGTSGSNEQFF
TRBV27	few	TRBJ2-2	-	TGTGCCAGCAGTTATAAGCGCGGGGAGCTGTTTTTT	CASSYKRGELFF
TRBV11-1	few	TRBJ2-1	-	TGTGCCAGCAGCGTGCACAGGGCGGGCGAGCAGTTCTTC	CASSVHRAGEQFF
TRBV29-1	many	TRBJ1-1	-	TGCAGCGTTGAAGATATGGGAAACACTGAAGCTTTCTTT	CSVEDMGNTEAFF
TRBV12-5	-	TRBJ2-1	-	TGTGCTAGTGGTTTTTTCGGGACTGAACAGTTCTTC	CASGFFGTEQFF
TRBV28	-	TRBJ1-4	-	TGTGCCACCCAGGGAGAAAAACTGTTTTTT	CATQGEKLFF